A single sample gave rise to the 29 T cell receptor beta chains below, sequenced in a study of T cell responses to AZD1222 COVID-19 vaccine. TCRdb's table, derived via immunoSEQ multiplex PCR, lists solely in-frame clones and lacks some. The sample has roughly 150,000 clones; roughly nine tenths are singletons. This material consisted of peripheral blood, taken after recovery from COVID-19. These receptors were obtained from an adult who had recovered from COVID-19.

J is TRBJ2-1 and V is TRBV27; the D gene is possibly TRBD1 (6 bases). Trimming took off 8 bases at V and 3 bases at J, with 14 bases between the two ends. The germline V gene has CDR1 MNHEY and CDR2 SMNVEV (reference sequence). This CDR3 spans 14 amino acids. Here the CDR3 reads CASRQDLNYNEQFF. DNA of the CDR3: TGTGCCAGCCGACAGGACCTTAACTACAATGAGCAGTTCTTC.

The rearrangement uses TRBV6-5 and TRBJ2-5; tentatively, D is TRBD1 (6 bases). V lost 6 bases and J 2 bases, leaving 13 bases between the germline ends. This CDR3 spans 14 amino acids. Germline assignment: CDR1 MNHEY and CDR2 SVGAGI. DNA for the CDR3: TGTGCCAGCAGCCCGGGACACACTCAAGAGACCCAGTACTTC. Its protein product is CASSPGHTQETQYF.

The chain joins TRBV6-9 to TRBJ1-1; possible D gene TRBD1, 5 bases. Germline CDR1 reads MNHGY; CDR2 reads SVAAGI. V lost 3 bases and J 7 bases, leaving 15 bases between the germline ends. The CDR3 has 14 amino acids. The chain's CDR3 is CASSYATEAVEAFF. CDR3 coding DNA: TGTGCCAGCAGTTACGCGACAGAAGCTGTTGAAGCTTTCTTT.

This chain links TRBV6-5 with TRBJ2-7; possible D gene TRBD1, 6 bases. This CDR3 comprises 13 residues. V lost 6 bases, J lost 2 bases, and 11 bases lay in between. CDR1 and CDR2 (germline): MNHEY, SVGAGI. CDR3 sequence (DNA): TGTGCCAGCAGACGGGACAACACCTACGAGCAGTACTTC. This translates into CASRRDNTYEQYF.

V and J are TRBV11-2 and TRBJ1-2, with 7 bases identical to TRBD1. The CDR3 runs 14 residues. Germline loops: CDR1 SGHAT, CDR2 FQNNGV. J gave up 7 bases and V 2 bases, and 7 bases lay outside the gene matches. CDR3 protein: CASSLWGGTAGYTF. The CDR3, as DNA: TGTGCCAGCAGCTTATGGGGTGGGACAGCTGGCTACACCTTC.

The sample holds one count of this clone. The gene calls are TRBV11-2 and TRBJ2-1, with 8 bases identical to TRBD2. V shed 0 bases, J shed 8 bases, and the junction held 12 bases outside the gene matches. Germline assignment: CDR1 SGHAT and CDR2 FQNNGV. The CDR3 extends over 17 amino acids. The chain's CDR3 is CASSLDREGLSFDEQFF. Here the CDR3 DNA reads TGTGCCAGCAGCTTAGATCGGGAGGGGCTCTCCTTCGATGAGCAGTTCTTC.

Concerning this clone itself: The sample holds other DNA sequences that translate to the same CDR3. This rearrangement joins TRBV7-3 to TRBJ1-1, with D unresolved. The CDR3 covers 13 residues. V was clipped by 2 bases and J by 2 bases, with 6 bases between them. Per the germline V gene, CDR1 is SGHTA and CDR2 is FQGTGA. The CDR3 here is CASSLLVNTEAFF. The CDR3 DNA reads as TGTGCCAGCAGCTTATTGGTTAACACTGAAGCTTTCTTT.

This chain joins TRBV29-1 and TRBJ1-1; no definite D call. The CDR3 is 10 residues long. Germline V gene lookup returns CDR1 SQVTM and CDR2 ANQGSEA. Deletions cut 4 bases from V and 6 bases from J, with 6 bases between. CDR3 loop: CSVAHSEAFF. Written as DNA, the CDR3 is TGCAGCGTTGCGCATTCTGAAGCTTTCTTT.

The chain carries TRBV9 and TRBJ2-1, with D possibly being TRBD1 (5 bases). V dropped 3 bases and J dropped 9 bases, with 13 bases sitting between them. There are 13 residues in the CDR3. Germline values: CDR1 SGDLS, CDR2 YYNGEE. CDR3 sequence reads: CASSAVQGSEQFF. Written as DNA, the CDR3 is TGTGCCAGCAGCGCGGTCCAGGGTTCTGAGCAGTTCTTC.

The V gene is TRBV12-5, the J gene TRBJ1-1; 7 bases are shared with TRBD1. Germline-derived CDR1 and CDR2 are LGHNT and FRNRAP. This CDR3 contains 13 residues. The V segment lost 7 bases and the J segment 3 bases; nucleotides outside the gene matches: 5. The CDR3 DNA is TGTGCTAGTGTCCAACAGGGGTACACTGAAGCTTTCTTT. Translation gives CASVQQGYTEAFF.

This clone was observed once. This chain joins TRBV29-1 and TRBJ2-5; possibly TRBD1 for D (5 bases). This CDR3 spans 11 amino acids. Germline loops: CDR1 SQVTM, CDR2 ANQGSEA. V was cut by 5 bases and J by 2 bases, with 6 bases left in between. CDR3 in amino acids: CSVRQQETQYF. As DNA, the CDR3 is TGCAGCGTTAGACAGCAAGAGACCCAGTACTTC.

Of note for this clone: The same CDR3 also results from other DNA sequences found in this sample. The chain employs TRBV19 and TRBJ1-5; 8 bases agree with TRBD1. Per germline, CDR1 LNHDA and CDR2 SQIVND (reference sequence). This CDR3 is built from 13 residues. V dropped 6 bases and J dropped 4; count of bases not matched to a gene: 2. This CDR3 is CASRGQVNQPQHF. CDR3 DNA: TGTGCCAGTAGGGGACAGGTAAATCAGCCCCAGCATTTT.

The rearrangement joins TRBV10-3 to TRBJ2-1, with unresolved D. CDR1 is ENHRY and CDR2 is SYGVKD in the germline V gene. Trimming pared 4 bases from V and 4 bases from J, leaving 11 bases between. The CDR3 has 14 residues. In nucleotides, the CDR3 is TGTGCCATCAGTGGGGTGGCAGCTTACAATGAGCAGTTCTTC. Translated: CAISGVAAYNEQFF.

This chain connects TRBV5-1 to TRBJ1-5; D unclear. The CDR3 is 13 residues long. Germline CDR1 and CDR2: SGHRS and YFSETQ. V lost 4 bases, J lost 4 bases, and 9 bases lay in between. CDR3 region: CASSGHPNQPQHF. As DNA, the CDR3 is TGCGCCAGCAGCGGCCACCCAAATCAGCCCCAGCATTTT.

V is TRBV5-4 and J is TRBJ2-3; possibly TRBD2 for D (5 bases). V lost 4 bases and J 4 bases, leaving 10 bases between the germline ends. This CDR3 region has 13 residues. Germline V gene sequence: CDR1 SGHNT, CDR2 YYREEE (reference sequence). CDR3 region: CASSPEAPDTQYF. Here the CDR3 DNA reads TGTGCCAGCAGCCCGGAGGCGCCAGATACGCAGTATTTT.

The gene calls are TRBV27 and TRBJ2-3; D is uncertain. Trimming took off 2 bases at V and 2 bases at J, with 11 bases between the two ends. Germline lookup yields CDR1 MNHEY and CDR2 SMNVEV (reference sequence). CDR3 length equals 15 residues. The CDR3 loop reads CASSLKGYDTDTQYF. Written as DNA, the CDR3 is TGTGCCAGCAGTTTAAAAGGATATGACACAGATACGCAGTATTTT.

The chain uses TRBV7-2 and TRBJ2-1, with D perhaps matching TRBD2 (7 bases). With 1 base removed from V and 3 bases from J, the gap between germline ends came to 16 bases. Per the germline V gene, CDR1 is SGHTA and CDR2 is FQGNSA. This CDR3 has 17 residues. The CDR3 region is CASSLEVRGGGYNEQFF. The CDR3 DNA is TGTGCCAGCAGCTTAGAGGTAAGGGGGGGCGGCTACAATGAGCAGTTCTTC.

This chain links TRBV7-9 with TRBJ2-7, with D perhaps TRBD2 (6 bases). From germline, CDR1 is SEHNR and CDR2 FQNEAQ (reference sequence). V was shortened by 6 bases and J by 4 bases, with 28 bases between the two germline ends. The CDR3 length is 18 residues. For the CDR3, the DNA is TGTGCCAGCAGTCCCCCGTGGAGGGTCGGAGAGTTAATTTACGAGCAGTACTTC. Translation: CASSPPWRVGELIYEQYF.

The genes are TRBV5-1 and TRBJ2-6; D is ambiguous. The CDR3 is 14 residues long. Looked up from germline, CDR1 is SGHRS and CDR2 is YFSETQ. V gave up 4 bases and J gave up 3 bases, with 8 bases separating them. The CDR3 loop reads CASSVVLGANVLTF. The CDR3 nucleotides read TGCGCCAGCAGCGTAGTCCTTGGGGCCAACGTCCTGACTTTC.

The J gene is TRBJ1-1, the V gene TRBV5-6; 8 bases are shared with TRBD1. Germline-derived CDR1 and CDR2 are SGHDT and YYEEEE. The CDR3 loop spans 16 amino acids. J gave up 1 base and V 2 bases, and 7 bases lay outside the gene matches. The CDR3 protein is CASSFLDRGPNTEAFF. CDR3 DNA sequence: TGTGCCAGCAGCTTCCTTGACAGGGGTCCGAACACTGAAGCTTTCTTT.

The genes are TRBV7-9 and TRBJ1-1; D gene ambiguous. Germline lookup yields CDR1 SEHNR and CDR2 FQNEAQ (reference sequence). There are 12 residues in the CDR3. V dropped 3 bases and J dropped 1 base, with 3 bases sitting between them. The CDR3 loop reads CASSLENTEAFF. In nucleotides, the CDR3 is TGTGCCAGCAGCTTGGAGAACACTGAAGCTTTCTTT.

The V call is TRBV29-1, the J call TRBJ2-1; 10 bases are a match to TRBD2. J gave up 8 bases and V 7 bases, and 11 bases lay outside the gene matches. The CDR3 is made up of 14 amino acids. The germline V gene encodes CDR1 SQVTM and CDR2 ANQGSEA. The CDR3 spells CSGEYEREGDEQFF. In DNA, the CDR3 is TGCAGCGGGGAATATGAGCGGGAGGGCGATGAGCAGTTCTTC.

The gene calls are TRBV10-3 and TRBJ1-1; TRBD1 agrees at 9 bases. Trimming at V came to 8 bases and at J to 1 base, leaving 5 bases not matched to a gene. Germline CDR1 and CDR2: ENHRY and SYGVKD. CDR3 length: 14 amino acids. The CDR3 spells CAISLGQGNTEAFF. The CDR3 region has the DNA TGTGCCATCTCACTGGGACAGGGGAACACTGAAGCTTTCTTT.

The sample holds one count of this clone. The CDR3 region has the DNA TGTGCCAGCAGGCCCGGGACGGACTATGGCTACACCTTC. As protein: CASRPGTDYGYTF. The rearrangement links TRBV6-5 to TRBJ1-2, with a tentative D call TRBD1 (5 bases). The CDR3 consists of 13 residues. Trimming cost V 6 bases and J 3 bases, with 11 bases left between them. Germline-derived CDR1 and CDR2 are MNHEY and SVGAGI.

The rearrangement links TRBV27 to TRBJ1-5; D might be TRBD1 (6 bases). V gave up 3 bases and J gave up 9 bases, with 15 bases separating them. The CDR3 is 14 amino acids. The germline gives CDR1 MNHEY, CDR2 SMNVEV (reference sequence). The CDR3 DNA is TGTGCCAGCAGTTTCTTACAGGGATCCGTGCCCCAGCATTTT. This gives the protein CASSFLQGSVPQHF.

The V call is TRBV13, the J call TRBJ2-7; 10 nucleotides agree with TRBD1. The J segment lost 0 bases and the V segment lost 5 bases, leaving 4 bases of the junction unmatched. The CDR3 has 15 amino acids. Germline V gene data show CDR1 as PRHDT and CDR2 as FYEKMQ (reference sequence). As DNA, the CDR3 is TGTGCCAGCAGCGGGGACAGGGGAAACTCCTACGAGCAGTACTTC. Its translation: CASSGDRGNSYEQYF.

This chain uses TRBV6-6 with TRBJ2-7; 7 nucleotides agree with TRBD2. The V gene's germline CDR1 is MNHNY and CDR2 SVGAGI (reference sequence). J was trimmed by 0 bases and V by 5 bases; bases with no gene match: 10. The CDR3 consists of 16 residues. The CDR3 spells CASSGTGRGNSYEQYF. The DNA for the CDR3 is TGTGCCAGCAGTGGAACGGGGCGGGGGAACTCCTACGAGCAGTACTTC.

The genes are TRBV3-1 (or the pseudogene TRBV3-2) and TRBJ2-5; 9 nucleotides align to TRBD2. The CDR3 length is 16 residues. Germline assignment: CDR1 LGHDT and CDR2 YNNKEL (reference sequence). J gave up 1 base and V 1 base, and 4 bases lay outside the gene matches. The CDR3 is CASSQGRAGGQETQYF. CDR3 in DNA: TGTGCCAGCAGCCAAGGTCGAGCGGGAGGCCAAGAGACCCAGTACTTC.

This clone was found a few times. The chain has TRBV28 and TRBJ2-2; 9 bases line up with TRBD1. This CDR3 comprises 16 residues. With V trimmed by 7 bases and J by 3 bases, 9 bases remained unmatched. Germline CDR1 MDHEN, CDR2 SYDVKM. CDR3 loop: CASTRGDRVDTGELFF. CDR3 DNA sequence: TGTGCCAGCACCAGGGGGGACAGGGTCGACACCGGGGAGCTGTTTTTT.